This TCR beta chain was captured by sequencing in a study of early T cells in non-severe SARS-CoV-2 infection. TCRdb redid the calling of the 5' RACE reads with MiXCR, one entry per CDR3 protein. The sample consists of 75,000 to 90,000 distinct CDR3 sequences, 14% to 15% of them appearing once. CDR3 length: 13 residues. Trimming at V came to 6 bases and at J to 6 bases, leaving 6 bases not matched to a gene. CDR1 is MNHEY and CDR2 is SMNVEV in the germline V gene (reference sequence). The sequencing input was whole blood. This clonotype originated in an adult who was a healthcare worker with PCR-confirmed SARS-CoV-2 infection or an uninfected control (not recorded which). This chain links TRBV27 with TRBJ2-7; TRBD1 matches 9 bases. The CDR3 spells CASRPVGQGEQYF. CDR3 nucleotide sequence: TGTGCCAGCAGGCCAGTGGGACAGGGCGAGCAGTACTTC.